These 21 T cell receptor beta chains originate from one sample sequenced in a study of Ad26.COV2.S vaccination and SARS-CoV-2 variants (dated by TCRdb to about 2021). Per the publication, the treatment or condition label means: approximately 18 received Ad26.COV2.S at low or high dose, single or two shots; five or six received placebo; per-sample allocation not given. Repertoires of vaccine and placebo recipients were sequenced from samples taken on day 63 after the first injection. The library relied on the immunoSEQ multiplex PCR assay. TCRdb took this table from immuneACCESS and kept in-frame rearrangements with V and J called. Such tables lack part of the clones; where checked against another copy, unresolved V genes explain under half of the gap, and the rest is unexplained. For this sample there are fewer than 500,000 clones; 89% appear just once. The ten largest clonotypes hold about 2.7% of the sample.

Sequenced here: peripheral blood, sampled in a trial of Ad26.COV2.S vaccine versus placebo. Source of these receptors: a person aged 18-60 years who received the Ad26.COV2.S COVID-19 vaccine or a placebo.

The gene calls are TRBV6-2 or TRBV6-3 and TRBJ1-2; D uncertain. Germline values: CDR1 MNHEY, CDR2 SVGEGT. The CDR3 loop spans 13 amino acids. With 2 bases removed from V and 0 bases from J, the gap between germline ends came to 4 bases. CDR3 amino acids: CASSYGANYGYTF. The CDR3 region has the DNA TGTGCCAGCAGTTACGGGGCTAACTATGGCTACACCTTC.

The rearrangement links TRBV12-5 to TRBJ2-4; the D gene is possibly TRBD2 (6 bases). Germline CDR1 is LGHNT and CDR2 is FRNRAP. CDR3 length equals 13 residues. Deletions cut 3 bases from V and 8 bases from J, with 11 bases between. CDR3 in amino acids: CASGFSGGDIQYF. CDR3 DNA sequence: TGTGCTAGTGGTTTCAGCGGAGGGGACATTCAGTACTTC.

The rearrangement links TRBV28 to TRBJ1-2; D is uncertain. V dropped 5 bases and J dropped 6 bases, with 19 bases sitting between them. Germline assignment: CDR1 MDHEN and CDR2 SYDVKM. CDR3 length: 15 amino acids. The CDR3 DNA is TGTGCCAGCAGTACCGACGTCACGGCAGAGAATGGCTACACCTTC. It is translated as CASSTDVTAENGYTF.

The chain combines TRBV10-3 with TRBJ2-1; D is perhaps TRBD2 (5 bases). V lost 8 bases, J lost 6 bases, and 14 bases lay in between. The germline V gene encodes CDR1 ENHRY and CDR2 SYGVKD. The CDR3 consists of 13 residues. The CDR3 DNA reads as TGTGCCATCCGGGGTCTTGCCCGCAATGAGCAGTTCTTC. Translating it yields CAIRGLARNEQFF.

The V call is TRBV2, the J call TRBJ2-5; D ambiguous. This CDR3 has 12 amino acids. CDR1 is SNHLY, CDR2 FYNNEI, per germline. V lost 2 bases and J 7 bases, leaving 8 bases between the germline ends. The CDR3 DNA sequence: TGTGCCAGCAGTGAACACTTAGCGACCCAGTACTTC. Translation: CASSEHLATQYF. Full variable domain (outside the CDR3, taken from reference TRBV2 and TRBJ2-5): EPEVTQTPSHQVTQMGQEVILRCVPISNHLYFYWYRQILGQKVEFLVSFYNNEISEKSEIFDDQFSVERPDGSNFTLKIRSTKLEDSAMYFCASSEHLATQYFGPGTRLLVL.

The chain uses TRBV5-1 and TRBJ1-3, with 10 bases aligning to TRBD1. The J segment lost 4 bases and the V segment lost 8 bases, leaving 12 bases of the junction unmatched. CDR1 is SGHRS and CDR2 is YFSETQ in the germline V gene. The CDR3 loop spans 16 amino acids. The CDR3 spells CASQRLGQGTGNTIYF. The CDR3 DNA is TGCGCCAGTCAGAGGTTGGGACAGGGGACCGGAAACACCATATATTTT. The variable domain in full, with the rest retrieved from reference TRBV5-1 and TRBJ1-3, is KAGVTQTPRYLIKTRGQQVTLSCSPISGHRSVSWYQQTPGQGLQFLFEYFSETQRNKGNFPGRFSGRQFSNSRSEMNVSTLELGDSALYLCASQRLGQGTGNTIYFGEGSWLTVV.

The genes are TRBV6-5 and TRBJ1-5; 8 positions match TRBD1. The CDR3 spans 15 residues. V shed 7 bases, J shed 5 bases, and the junction held 10 bases outside the gene matches. The germline V gene encodes CDR1 MNHEY and CDR2 SVGAGI. The CDR3: CASTLDRAKDQPQHF. CDR3 coding DNA: TGTGCCAGCACCCTGGACAGGGCTAAGGATCAGCCCCAGCATTTT.

The chain is built from TRBV6-6 and TRBJ2-1; no firm D call. The CDR3 extends over 11 amino acids. Germline CDR1 and CDR2: MNHNY and SVGAGI (reference sequence). V was cut by 2 bases and J by 8 bases, with 4 bases left in between. The CDR3 loop is CASSYRHEQFF. The CDR3 DNA follows: TGTGCCAGCAGTTACCGGCATGAGCAGTTCTTC.

The chain recombines TRBV25-1 with TRBJ2-5; perhaps TRBD2 as D (5 bases). The V end lost 6 bases, the J end lost 0 bases, and 11 bases lay between the germline ends. Germline CDR1 is MGHDK and CDR2 is SYGVNS. The CDR3 runs to 14 residues. DNA of the CDR3: TGTGCCAGCAGCCTTCCGGGGTACCAAGAGACCCAGTACTTC. Its protein product is CASSLPGYQETQYF.

In regard to this clone: The same CDR3 can be traced to other DNA sequences in this sample. This chain uses TRBV9 with TRBJ2-3, with D possibly TRBD2 on 5 matching bases. This CDR3 has 14 amino acids. Germline V gene lookup returns CDR1 SGDLS and CDR2 YYNGEE. V gave up 0 bases and J gave up 4 bases, with 9 bases separating them. The CDR3 region is CASSVEGGADTQYF. The CDR3 DNA reads as TGTGCCAGCAGCGTAGAAGGAGGTGCAGATACGCAGTATTTT.

The CDR3 sequence: CASSYGGQGAKLFF. CDR3 coding DNA: TGTGCCAGCAGCTACGGGGGACAAGGGGCAAAACTGTTTTTT. The chain combines TRBV11-3 with TRBJ1-4; tentatively, D is TRBD1 (6 bases). CDR3 length: 14 residues. V shed 4 bases and J shed 10 bases, with 16 bases lying between them. Germline assignment: CDR1 SGHNT and CDR2 YENEEA.

This sequence joins TRBV6-2 or TRBV6-3 and TRBJ2-7; 10 bases line up with TRBD1. The CDR3 has 16 amino acids. V shed 2 bases and J 2 bases; nucleotides not matched to a gene: 6. Germline V gives CDR1 MNHEY, CDR2 SVGEGT. The DNA of the CDR3 is TGTGCCAGCAGTTACCGGGACAGGGGAAAAGCCTACGAGCAGTACTTC. Its translation is CASSYRDRGKAYEQYF.

This sequence joins TRBV7-2 and TRBJ1-1; D not resolved. The ends were cut back, 2 bases at V and 0 bases at J, with 16 bases in the middle. The CDR3 spans 17 residues. The V gene's germline CDR1 is SGHTA and CDR2 FQGNSA. CDR3 DNA: TGTGCCAGCAGCTTATGGGTTCAGAGAGTGATGAACACTGAAGCTTTCTTT. This encodes CASSLWVQRVMNTEAFF. Full variable domain (outside the CDR3, taken from reference TRBV7-2 and TRBJ1-1): GAGVSQSPSNKVTEKGKDVELRCDPISGHTALYWYRQSLGQGLEFLIYFQGNSAPDKSGLPSDRFSAERTGGSVSTLTIQRTQQEDSAVYLCASSLWVQRVMNTEAFFGQGTRLTVV.

The V and J genes are TRBV5-4 and TRBJ1-1; TRBD1 agrees at 10 bases. The germline gives CDR1 SGHNT, CDR2 YYREEE (reference sequence). The CDR3 contains 17 residues. With V trimmed by 3 bases and J by 4 bases, 12 bases remained unmatched. CDR3 amino acids: CASSSSPGQGTSTEAFF. CDR3 nucleotides: TGTGCCAGCAGCTCGTCACCGGGACAGGGGACGAGCACTGAAGCTTTCTTT.

CDR3 region: CASSLRLVGTTDTQYF. DNA for the CDR3: TGTGCCAGCAGCTTAAGACTAGTGGGGACCACAGATACGCAGTATTTT. The gene calls are TRBV7-2 and TRBJ2-3, with a weak D call TRBD2 (6 bases). Germline V gene data show CDR1 as SGHTA and CDR2 as FQGNSA. CDR3 length: 16 residues. V was trimmed by 2 bases and J by 2 bases, leaving 14 bases between them.

This chain connects TRBV25-1 to TRBJ1-3; D uncertain. Trimming left V 7 bases short and J 0 bases short, with 7 bases between. The CDR3 is 13 amino acids. Germline assignment: CDR1 MGHDK and CDR2 SYGVNS. This chain's CDR3 is CASTRDSGNTIYF. Written as DNA, the CDR3 is TGTGCCAGCACCAGAGACTCTGGAAACACCATATATTTT.

This clone was detected only a few times. The J gene is TRBJ1-5, the V gene TRBV2; a possible D gene is TRBD1 (5 bases). V lost 1 base and J 7 bases, leaving 11 bases between the germline ends. The CDR3 contains 14 residues. Germline assignment: CDR1 SNHLY and CDR2 FYNNEI. The CDR3 reads CASSEEQGVQPQHF. DNA for the CDR3: TGTGCCAGCAGTGAAGAGCAGGGCGTCCAGCCCCAGCATTTT. Based on the CDR3 plus reference TRBV2 and TRBJ1-5, the full variable domain is EPEVTQTPSHQVTQMGQEVILRCVPISNHLYFYWYRQILGQKVEFLVSFYNNEISEKSEIFDDQFSVERPDGSNFTLKIRSTKLEDSAMYFCASSEEQGVQPQHFGDGTRLSIL.

The chain has TRBV5-1 and TRBJ2-3; TRBD1 aligns across 9 bases. The CDR3 loop spans 14 amino acids. The V segment lost 7 bases and the J segment 0 bases; nucleotides outside the gene matches: 3. The germline V gene has CDR1 SGHRS and CDR2 YFSETQ. This CDR3 is CASAGQGSTDTQYF. CDR3 DNA sequence: TGCGCCAGCGCGGGACAGGGCAGCACAGATACGCAGTATTTT.

V usage is TRBV15 and J usage is TRBJ1-1; D is unclear. Germline V CDR1 and CDR2: LNHNV, YYDKDF (reference sequence). V gave up 0 bases and J gave up 4 bases, with 15 bases separating them. The CDR3 loop spans 16 amino acids. The CDR3 spells CATSRDYRPDGTEAFF. CDR3 sequence (DNA): TGTGCCACCAGCAGAGATTACAGACCCGATGGCACTGAAGCTTTCTTT.

The J gene is TRBJ1-2, the V gene TRBV18, with 7 bases that match TRBD1. The CDR3 totals 14 residues. Losses at the gene ends were 2 bases for V and 4 bases for J; bases not matched to a gene: 4. Looked up from germline, CDR1 is KGHSH and CDR2 is LQKENI. CDR3 nucleotides: TGTGCCAGCTCACCAGACAGGGCGATCTATGGCTACACCTTC. Its translation: CASSPDRAIYGYTF.

This chain uses TRBV7-2 with TRBJ2-5; D remains unclear. CDR3 length: 13 amino acids. Between the trimmed V and J ends, which lost 5 bases and 0 bases, there was a span of 7 bases. CDR1 SGHTA and CDR2 FQGNSA come from the germline V gene. The DNA for the CDR3 is TGTGCCAGCAGCACGCAGTACCAAGAGACCCAGTACTTC. It encodes CASSTQYQETQYF.